This note documents a single T cell receptor beta chain sequence. This sample was included in a study of tumor and adjacent non-tumor tissue in lung cancer. The CDR3 is 15 amino acids. Germline V lookup: CDR1 DFQATT, CDR2 SNEGSKA (reference sequence). This sample's RNA came from whole unsorted tissue. This non-tumor lung sample came from over 3 cm beyond the tumor edge. Three rounds of nested PCR, following a modified ARM-PCR protocol, produced the TCRbeta library. In TCRdb, the multiplex PCR reads were re-called with MiXCR into one record per CDR3 protein. The sample gives 90,000 to 110,000 distinct CDR3 sequences, 50% to 70% of which show up once; roughly 19% is in the top ten.

Sequenced material: distant non-tumor lung tissue. The TCR was taken from a man between 60 and 75 years old with non-small cell lung cancer. The chain employs TRBV20-1 and TRBJ2-3, with D perhaps matching TRBD2 (5 bases). The CDR3 DNA reads as TGCGGTACTAGAGGGCCGTATCAGGGCACAGATACGCAGTATTTT. This encodes CGTRGPYQGTDTQYF.